Listed here are 11 T cell receptor beta chains from one sample, sequenced in a study of control samples from healthy donors and cancer patients. TCRdb's copy holds only in-frame clones and misses some; the assay was immunoSEQ multiplex PCR. The table includes tens of thousands of clones, roughly 93% detected once. Sequenced input: PBMCs. These receptors originate from a woman between 40 and 55 years old with lung cancer.

This chain uses TRBV7-9 with TRBJ1-2; weak D call: TRBD1 (6 bases). V lost 1 base and J 7 bases, leaving 13 bases between the germline ends. The CDR3 runs to 14 residues. Germline loops: CDR1 SEHNR, CDR2 FQNEAQ (reference sequence). The CDR3 protein is CASSLEGVGVGYTF. The CDR3 DNA is TGTGCCAGCAGCTTAGAGGGGGTCGGGGTTGGCTACACCTTC.

The V gene is TRBV7-2, the J gene TRBJ1-5; possible D gene TRBD1, 5 bases. V shed 5 bases and J shed 6 bases, with 11 bases lying between them. The CDR3 has 13 amino acids. CDR1 SGHTA and CDR2 FQGNSA come from the germline V gene. Here the CDR3 reads CASSMGRVQPQHF. The CDR3 DNA reads TGTGCCAGCAGCATGGGCAGGGTTCAGCCCCAGCATTTT.

This chain uses TRBV5-1 with TRBJ2-7, with TRBD1 identical over 8 bases. Germline loops: CDR1 SGHRS, CDR2 YFSETQ. V was clipped by 5 bases and J by 2 bases; unmatched bases: 3. The length of the CDR3 is 13 residues. CDR3 protein: CASRRTGTYEQYF. CDR3 in DNA: TGCGCCAGCAGGCGGACAGGGACCTACGAGCAGTACTTC.

The chain recombines TRBV18 with TRBJ2-5; D not resolved. Trimming shortened V by 3 bases and J by 5 bases, and 10 bases separated the two germline ends. Per germline, CDR1 KGHSH and CDR2 LQKENI. The CDR3 runs 13 residues. The CDR3 loop reads CASSPMDWETQYF. In nucleotides, the CDR3 is TGTGCCAGCTCACCTATGGATTGGGAGACCCAGTACTTC. Full variable domain (remainder filled in from reference TRBV18 and TRBJ2-5): NAGVMQNPRHLVRRRGQEARLRCSPMKGHSHVYWYRQLPEEGLKFMVYLQKENIIDESGMPKERFSAEFPKEGPSILRIQQVVRGDSAAYFCASSPMDWETQYFGPGTRLLVL.

This clone occurred a few times. The chain links TRBV6-5 to TRBJ2-7; TRBD1 or TRBD2 may be the D gene (6 bases each). V was trimmed by 8 bases and J by 5 bases, leaving 13 bases between them. CDR1 and CDR2 (germline): MNHEY, SVGAGI. This CDR3 is built from 12 residues. CDR3 loop: CASGGTLNEQYF. The CDR3 DNA sequence: TGTGCCAGCGGCGGGACACTTAACGAGCAGTACTTC.

This chain joins TRBV6-5 and TRBJ2-3; D uncertain. Germline lookup yields CDR1 MNHEY and CDR2 SVGAGI. The CDR3 is 12 amino acids. V was cut by 0 bases and J by 4 bases, with 2 bases left in between. In DNA form, the CDR3 reads TGTGCCAGCAGTTACTCTCCAGATACGCAGTATTTT. Translating it yields CASSYSPDTQYF.

V usage is TRBV28 and J usage is TRBJ2-7; either TRBD1 or TRBD2 may fit D (5 bases each). The CDR3 covers 14 residues. Germline V gene lookup returns CDR1 MDHEN and CDR2 SYDVKM. V was shortened by 5 bases and J by 5 bases, with 16 bases between the two germline ends. The CDR3 coding sequence is TGTGCCAGCAGTCCGGGACGGTCGTTCGACGAGCAGTACTTC. Protein: CASSPGRSFDEQYF.

V gene TRBV28 combines with J gene TRBJ1-2; a weak D match, TRBD1 (5 bases). Trimming stripped 10 bases from V and 8 bases from J, with 20 bases between. Germline lookup yields CDR1 MDHEN and CDR2 SYDVKM. CDR3 size: 13 residues. CDR3 nucleotide sequence: TGTGCCACCCGCCTCGGGGGGAAGGCCGGCTACACCTTC. The encoded protein is CATRLGGKAGYTF.

J is TRBJ2-5 and V is TRBV7-8, with D unresolved. Germline V gene lookup returns CDR1 SGHVS and CDR2 FQNEAQ. V lost 0 bases to trimming and J lost 5 bases, with 4 bases between them. The CDR3 contains 12 residues. The CDR3 DNA is TGTGCCAGCAGCTTAGCGGAGGAGACCCAGTACTTC. The encoded protein is CASSLAEETQYF.

The chain has TRBV6-5 and TRBJ1-2; tentative D call: TRBD1 (6 bases). This CDR3 is built from 13 residues. Germline lookup yields CDR1 MNHEY and CDR2 SVGAGI. V was shortened by 4 bases and J by 2 bases, with 8 bases between the two germline ends. CDR3 nucleotides: TGTGCCAGCAGTTTCGACAGGAACTATGGCTACACCTTC. It specifies CASSFDRNYGYTF.

The V and J genes are TRBV29-1 and TRBJ1-4; TRBD1 is a possible D gene (6 bases). Germline V gene sequence: CDR1 SQVTM, CDR2 ANQGSEA. V gave up 7 bases and J gave up 8 bases, with 17 bases separating them. The CDR3 spans 13 residues. CDR3: CSGRLGGREKLFF. In nucleotides, the CDR3 is TGCAGCGGCCGCTTGGGGGGCAGGGAAAAACTGTTTTTT. Full variable domain (outside the CDR3, taken from reference TRBV29-1 and TRBJ1-4): SAVISQKPSRDICQRGTSLTIQCQVDSQVTMMFWYRQQPGQSLTLIATANQGSEATYESGFVIDKFPISRPNLTFSTLTVSNMSPEDSSIYLCSGRLGGREKLFFGSGTQLSVL.